A selection of T cell receptor beta chains follows, all from one sample in a study of a mutant IDH1 vaccine in newly diagnosed glioma. Libraries were prepared by immunoSEQ multiplex PCR; TCRdb keeps only in-frame clonotypes and omits some of them. The sample has roughly 42,000 clones, approximately 85% seen once. The antigens for these receptors are not known. The sequences come from PBMCs, collected from a glioma patient whose treatment included an IDH1 peptide vaccine. Receptors originate from a man aged 35 to 55 with glioma. Each CDR3 is given with its conserved first and last residue. Fields, in order: clone size, D gene, J gene, V gene, CDR3 protein, CDR3 DNA. D genes are given only for firm matches. Some rows mark clone size as missing; the rest say once, few, many or name a class of expanded clone.

>NA|TRBD2|TRBJ2-1|TRBV5-8
CASSLFSGRAYNEQFF
TGTGCCAGCAGCCTCTTTAGCGGGAGGGCCTACAATGAGCAGTTCTTC
>NA|NA|TRBJ2-7|TRBV29-1
CSVLTGYEQYF
TGCAGCGTTCTGACGGGCTACGAGCAGTACTTC
>NA|NA|TRBJ1-4|TRBV18
CASSPGLDEKLFF
TGTGCCAGCTCCCCCGGGTTAGATGAAAAACTGTTTTTT
>NA|NA|TRBJ2-2|TRBV18
CASSEAGELFF
TGTGCCAGCTCAGAAGCCGGGGAGCTGTTTTTT
>NA|TRBD1|TRBJ2-7|TRBV25-1
CASSEYRDRGEQYF
TGTGCCAGCAGTGAATACAGGGACAGGGGAGAGCAGTACTTC
>few|NA|TRBJ2-7|TRBV7-2
CASSLVSDSDWNEQYF
TGTGCCAGCAGCTTAGTGTCGGATAGCGATTGGAACGAGCAGTACTTC
>NA|TRBD1|TRBJ1-1|TRBV15
CATSREGWVSGGAGTEAFF
TGTGCCACCAGCAGAGAGGGGTGGGTGTCAGGGGGCGCGGGTACTGAAGCTTTCTTT
>NA|TRBD1|TRBJ1-2|TRBV6-5
CASSYSTGRGYTF
TGTGCCAGCAGTTACTCGACAGGGAGAGGCTACACCTTC
>medium-sized|NA|TRBJ1-1|TRBV19
CASTPFRAGNTEAFF
TGTGCCAGCACCCCTTTCAGGGCGGGGAACACTGAAGCTTTCTTT
>NA|TRBD1|TRBJ1-5|TRBV20-1
CSARDRGRVHF
TGCAGTGCTAGAGACAGGGGGCGCGTACATTTT
>NA|NA|TRBJ2-2|TRBV6-4
CASKNTPNTGELFF
TGTGCCAGCAAGAATACTCCGAACACCGGGGAGCTGTTTTTT
>NA|NA|TRBJ1-4|TRBV4-3
CASSLRLGEKLFF
TGCGCCAGCAGCCTACGTCTAGGGGAAAAACTGTTTTTT
>NA|NA|TRBJ2-1|TRBV7-2
CASTYRSGVGEQFF
TGTGCCAGTACCTACCGGTCGGGGGTTGGTGAGCAGTTCTTC
>NA|NA|TRBJ1-5|TRBV6-1
CASSVDWYSNQPQHF
TGTGCCAGCAGTGTTGACTGGTATAGCAATCAGCCCCAGCATTTT
>NA|NA|TRBJ1-5|TRBV19
CASTQGPNQPQHF
TGTGCCAGTACCCAGGGCCCAAATCAGCCCCAGCATTTT
>few|TRBD2|TRBJ2-1|TRBV5-4
CASSSASGSLGEQFF
TGTGCCAGCAGCTCGGCTAGCGGGAGTTTAGGTGAGCAGTTCTTC
>NA|NA|TRBJ2-5|TRBV27
CASSFAGAGETQYF
TGTGCCAGCAGTTTCGCTGGGGCCGGTGAGACCCAGTACTTC
>NA|NA|TRBJ1-5|TRBV7-9
CASSLYGGRNQPQHF
TGTGCCAGCAGCTTATACGGTGGTCGGAATCAGCCCCAGCATTTT
>NA|TRBD1|TRBJ1-2|TRBV27
CASRDRMTYGYTF
TGTGCCAGCAGGGACAGGATGACCTATGGCTACACCTTC
>NA|TRBD1|TRBJ1-3|TRBV27
CASSPLWTGRTFGNTIYF
TGTGCCAGCAGTCCTCTTTGGACAGGGCGGACGTTTGGAAACACCATATATTTT
>once|TRBD1|TRBJ2-2|TRBV7-2
CASSWDSSPGELFF
TGTGCCAGCAGCTGGGACAGTTCGCCCGGGGAGCTGTTTTTT
>NA|TRBD2|TRBJ2-7|TRBV27
CASSPRGGAGYEQYF
TGTGCCAGCAGTCCACGGGGGGGGGCAGGCTACGAGCAGTACTTC
>once|TRBD2|TRBJ2-7|TRBV18
CASSPQGLAASYEQYF
TGTGCCAGCTCACCCCAGGGACTAGCGGCCTCCTACGAGCAGTACTTC
>once|TRBD1|TRBJ2-2|TRBV4-3
CASSHVDRDTGELFF
TGCGCCAGCAGCCATGTAGACAGGGACACCGGGGAGCTGTTTTTT
>NA|TRBD2|TRBJ2-1|TRBV7-9
CASSFPALAGVGNEQFF
TGTGCCAGCAGCTTCCCCGCTCTAGCGGGAGTCGGGAATGAGCAGTTCTTC
>NA|TRBD2|TRBJ2-3|TRBV4-1
CASSQDSVPGLAGFTDTQYF
TGCGCCAGCAGCCAAGATTCAGTACCGGGACTAGCGGGGTTCACAGATACGCAGTATTTT
>NA|NA|TRBJ1-1|TRBV7-3
CASSTQTNTEAFF
TGTGCCAGCAGCACGCAGACGAACACTGAAGCTTTCTTT
>NA|NA|TRBJ1-3|TRBV5-1
CASSPEAGYSGNTIYF
TGCGCCAGCAGCCCAGAAGCAGGGTACTCTGGAAACACCATATATTTT
>NA|NA|TRBJ1-2|TRBV6-9
CASRSMDCRYYGYTF
TGTGCCAGCAGAAGTATGGACTGTCGGTACTATGGCTACACCTTC
>once|NA|TRBJ2-7|TRBV21-1
CASSKETSGCYEQYF
TGTGCCAGCAGCAAAGAGACTAGCGGGTGCTACGAGCAGTACTTC
>NA|TRBD2|TRBJ2-7|TRBV9
CASSPPRTSGVGEQYF
TGTGCCAGCAGCCCCCCTAGGACTAGCGGGGTGGGCGAGCAGTACTTC
>NA|TRBD1|TRBJ2-7|TRBV9
CASSVEYRGYEQYF
TGTGCCAGCAGCGTAGAGTACAGGGGCTACGAGCAGTACTTC
>NA|TRBD2|TRBJ2-7|TRBV28
CASSNSGSPYEQYF
TGTGCCAGCAGCAATAGCGGGAGCCCCTACGAGCAGTACTTC
>NA|NA|TRBJ1-4|TRBV5-1
CASSFMGRDEKLFF
TGCGCCAGCAGCTTTATGGGACGAGACGAAAAACTGTTTTTT
>NA|NA|TRBJ2-5|TRBV7-2
CASSLTRETQYF
TGTGCCAGCAGCCTAACAAGAGAGACCCAGTACTTC
>NA|NA|TRBJ2-3|TRBV7-8
CASSFREWADTQYF
TGTGCCAGCAGCTTTCGGGAGTGGGCAGATACGCAGTATTTT
>NA|TRBD1|TRBJ2-6|TRBV5-7
CASSSYRDRAPSGANVLTF
TGTGCCAGCAGCAGCTACCGGGACAGGGCCCCCTCTGGGGCCAACGTCCTGACTTTC
>NA|NA|TRBJ2-1|TRBV5-1
CASSLTRAKGNEQFF
TGCGCCAGCAGCTTGACGAGGGCAAAGGGGAATGAGCAGTTCTTC
>NA|NA|TRBJ2-3|TRBV14
CASSLLDFKQDTQYF
TGTGCCAGCAGCCTACTGGACTTTAAGCAAGATACGCAGTATTTT